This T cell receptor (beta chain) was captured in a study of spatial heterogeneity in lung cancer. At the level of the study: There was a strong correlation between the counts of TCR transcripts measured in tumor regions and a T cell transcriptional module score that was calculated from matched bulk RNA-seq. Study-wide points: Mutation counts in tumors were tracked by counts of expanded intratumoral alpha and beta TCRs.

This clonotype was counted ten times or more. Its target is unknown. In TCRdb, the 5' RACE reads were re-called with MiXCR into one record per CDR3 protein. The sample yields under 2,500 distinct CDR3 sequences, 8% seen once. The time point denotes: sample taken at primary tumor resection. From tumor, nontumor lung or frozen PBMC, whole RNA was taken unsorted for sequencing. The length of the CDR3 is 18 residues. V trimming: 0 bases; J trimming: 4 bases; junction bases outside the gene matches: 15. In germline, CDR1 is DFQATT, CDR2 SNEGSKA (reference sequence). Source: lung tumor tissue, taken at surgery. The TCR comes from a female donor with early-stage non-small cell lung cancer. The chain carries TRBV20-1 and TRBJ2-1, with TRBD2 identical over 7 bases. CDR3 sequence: CSARDFTSGTVPYNEQFF. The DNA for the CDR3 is TGCAGTGCTAGAGACTTTACCAGCGGGACCGTTCCATACAATGAGCAGTTCTTC.